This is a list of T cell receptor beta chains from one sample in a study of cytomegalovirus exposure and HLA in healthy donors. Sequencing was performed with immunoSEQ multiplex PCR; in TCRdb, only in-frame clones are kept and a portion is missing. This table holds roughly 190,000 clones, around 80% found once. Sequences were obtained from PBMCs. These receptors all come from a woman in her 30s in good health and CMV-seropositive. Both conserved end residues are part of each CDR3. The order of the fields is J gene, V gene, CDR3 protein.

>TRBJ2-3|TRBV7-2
CASSLDSPTSGRATDTQYF
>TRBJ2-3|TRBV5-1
CASSLSVVEDTQYF
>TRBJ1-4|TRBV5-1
CASSPLTGANEKLFF
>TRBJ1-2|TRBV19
CASIPGQGRFYGYTF
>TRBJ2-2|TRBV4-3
CASSPGTGAAGELFF
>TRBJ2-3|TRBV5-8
CASRITGSETQYF
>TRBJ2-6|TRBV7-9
CASSSQGLGANVLTF
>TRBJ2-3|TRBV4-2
CASSQESRVATDTQYF
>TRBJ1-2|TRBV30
CAWSGYRGNYGYTF
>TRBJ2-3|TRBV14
CASSLWTGPTDTQYF
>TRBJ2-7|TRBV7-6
CASSLEGRGFYEQYF
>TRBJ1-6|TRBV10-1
CASSELQENSPLHF
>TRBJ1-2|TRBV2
CASGGQGRNGYTF
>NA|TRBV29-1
CSVVVALTTYEQYF
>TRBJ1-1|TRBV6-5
CASSYVRGEAFF
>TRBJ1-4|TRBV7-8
CASSLATGTGGEKLFF
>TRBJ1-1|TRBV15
CATSRDYRLNTEAFF
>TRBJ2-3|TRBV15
CATSNGYTQYF
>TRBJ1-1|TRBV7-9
CASSPPDRVYTEAFF
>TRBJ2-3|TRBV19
CASSIELAGATDTQYF
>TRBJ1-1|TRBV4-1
CASSTPGQKNTEAFF
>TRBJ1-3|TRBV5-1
CASSGQGLDSGNTIYF
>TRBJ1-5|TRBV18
CASSPGASSNQPQHF
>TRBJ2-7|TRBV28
CASSLGQGGLGYEQCF
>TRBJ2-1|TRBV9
CASSGPGTGINEQFF
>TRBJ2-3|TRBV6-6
CASTPRGGGTDTQYF